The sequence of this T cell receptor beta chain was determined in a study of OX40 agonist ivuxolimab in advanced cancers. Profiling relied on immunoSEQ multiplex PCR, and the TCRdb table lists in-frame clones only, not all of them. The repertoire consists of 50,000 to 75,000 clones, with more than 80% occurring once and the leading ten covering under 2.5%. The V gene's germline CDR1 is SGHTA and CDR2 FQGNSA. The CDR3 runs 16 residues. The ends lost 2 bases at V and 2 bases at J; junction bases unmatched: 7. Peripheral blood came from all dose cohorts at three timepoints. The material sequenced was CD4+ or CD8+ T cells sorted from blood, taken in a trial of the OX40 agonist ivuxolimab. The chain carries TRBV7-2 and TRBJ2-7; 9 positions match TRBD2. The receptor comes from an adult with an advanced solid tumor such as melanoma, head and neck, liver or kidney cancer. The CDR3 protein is CASSLMQAGGPYEQYF. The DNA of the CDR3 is TGTGCCAGCAGCTTAATGCAAGCGGGAGGCCCCTACGAGCAGTACTTC.